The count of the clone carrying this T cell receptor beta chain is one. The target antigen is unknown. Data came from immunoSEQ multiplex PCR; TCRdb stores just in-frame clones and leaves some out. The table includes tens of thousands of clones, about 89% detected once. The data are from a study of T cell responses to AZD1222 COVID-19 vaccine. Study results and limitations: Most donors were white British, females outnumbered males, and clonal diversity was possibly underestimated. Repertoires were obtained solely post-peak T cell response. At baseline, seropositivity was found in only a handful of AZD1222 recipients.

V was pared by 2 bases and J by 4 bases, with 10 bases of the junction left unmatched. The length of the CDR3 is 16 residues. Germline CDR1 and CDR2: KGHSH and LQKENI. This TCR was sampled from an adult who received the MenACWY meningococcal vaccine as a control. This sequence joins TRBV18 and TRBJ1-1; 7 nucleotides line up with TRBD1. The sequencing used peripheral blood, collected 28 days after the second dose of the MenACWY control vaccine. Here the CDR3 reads CASSPRQGLDRTEAFF. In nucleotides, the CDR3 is TGTGCCAGCTCACCAAGACAGGGTCTTGATCGCACTGAAGCTTTCTTT.